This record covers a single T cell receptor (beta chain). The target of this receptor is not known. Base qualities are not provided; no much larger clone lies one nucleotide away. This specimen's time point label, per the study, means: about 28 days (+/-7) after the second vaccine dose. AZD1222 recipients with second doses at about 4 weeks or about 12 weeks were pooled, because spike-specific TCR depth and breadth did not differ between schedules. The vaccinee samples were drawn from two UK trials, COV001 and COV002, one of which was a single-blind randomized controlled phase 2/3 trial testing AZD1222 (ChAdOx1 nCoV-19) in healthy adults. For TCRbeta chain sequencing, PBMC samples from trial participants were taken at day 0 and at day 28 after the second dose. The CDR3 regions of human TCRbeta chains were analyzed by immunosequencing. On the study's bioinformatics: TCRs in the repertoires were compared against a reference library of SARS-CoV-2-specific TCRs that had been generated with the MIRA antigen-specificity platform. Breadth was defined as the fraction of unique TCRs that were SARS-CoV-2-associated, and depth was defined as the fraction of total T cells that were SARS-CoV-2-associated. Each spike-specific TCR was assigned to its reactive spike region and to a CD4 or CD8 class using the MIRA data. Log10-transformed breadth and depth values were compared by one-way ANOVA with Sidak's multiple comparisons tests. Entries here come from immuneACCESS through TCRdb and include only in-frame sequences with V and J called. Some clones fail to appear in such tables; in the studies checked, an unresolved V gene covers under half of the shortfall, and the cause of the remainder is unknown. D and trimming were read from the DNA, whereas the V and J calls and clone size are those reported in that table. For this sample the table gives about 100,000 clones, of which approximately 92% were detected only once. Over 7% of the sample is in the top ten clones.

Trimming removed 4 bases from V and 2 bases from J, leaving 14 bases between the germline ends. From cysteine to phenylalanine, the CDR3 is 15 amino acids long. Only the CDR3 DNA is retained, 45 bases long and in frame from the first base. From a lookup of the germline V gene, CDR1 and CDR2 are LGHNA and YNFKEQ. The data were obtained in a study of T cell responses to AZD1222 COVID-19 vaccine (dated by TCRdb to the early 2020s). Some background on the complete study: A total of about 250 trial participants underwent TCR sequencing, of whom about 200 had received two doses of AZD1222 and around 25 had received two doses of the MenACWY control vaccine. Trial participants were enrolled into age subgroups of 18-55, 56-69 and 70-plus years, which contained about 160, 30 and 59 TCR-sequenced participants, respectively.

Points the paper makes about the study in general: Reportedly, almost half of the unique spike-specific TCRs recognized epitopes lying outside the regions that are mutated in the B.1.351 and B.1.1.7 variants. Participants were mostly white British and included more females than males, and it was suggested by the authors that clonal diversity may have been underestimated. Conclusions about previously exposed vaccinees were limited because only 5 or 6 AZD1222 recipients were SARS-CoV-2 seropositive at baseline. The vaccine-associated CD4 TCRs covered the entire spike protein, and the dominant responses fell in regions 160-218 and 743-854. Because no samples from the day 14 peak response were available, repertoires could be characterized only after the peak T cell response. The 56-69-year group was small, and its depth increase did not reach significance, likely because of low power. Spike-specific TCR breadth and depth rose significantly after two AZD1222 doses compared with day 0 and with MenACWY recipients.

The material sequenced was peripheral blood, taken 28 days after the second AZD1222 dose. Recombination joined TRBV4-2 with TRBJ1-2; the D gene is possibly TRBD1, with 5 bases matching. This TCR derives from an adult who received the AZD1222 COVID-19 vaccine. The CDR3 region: CASSPGHPGNYGYTF. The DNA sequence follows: TGTGCCAGCAGCCCCGGACACCCCGGGAACTATGGCTACACCTTC.